These 20 T cell receptor beta chains share one sample of origin, sequenced in a study of blood T cell repertoires in COVID-19. Generated by immunoSEQ multiplex PCR, the TCRdb table keeps only in-frame clones and is missing some. The profile covers 250,000 or so clones, with 80% to 95% appearing a single time and approximately 2.7% taken by the ten largest. Material: PBMCs or T cells enriched from blood (not recorded which). These receptors all stem from a man aged 40-50 years who had been exposed to COVID-19.

This sequence joins TRBV30 and TRBJ1-6; TRBD1 agrees at 7 bases. After removal of 3 bases from V and 7 bases from J, the junction contained 3 bases not matched to a gene. This CDR3 comprises 13 residues. Germline assignment: CDR1 GTSNPN and CDR2 SVGIG (reference sequence). CDR3 sequence (DNA): TGTGCCTGGAGAGGACAGGTCAATTCACCCCTCCACTTT. Its protein product is CAWRGQVNSPLHF.

This clone was observed a few times. The V and J genes are TRBV7-2 and TRBJ2-7, with 9 bases identical to TRBD1. The CDR3 loop spans 14 amino acids. The V gene's germline CDR1 is SGHTA and CDR2 FQGNSA. V shed 3 bases and J 4 bases; nucleotides not matched to a gene: 4. CDR3 nucleotides: TGTGCCAGCAGCTTTGGACAGGGGTGGTACGAGCAGTACTTC. This translates into CASSFGQGWYEQYF. Supplemented by reference TRBV7-2 and TRBJ2-7, the full variable domain reads GAGVSQSPSNKVTEKGKDVELRCDPISGHTALYWYRQSLGQGLEFLIYFQGNSAPDKSGLPSDRFSAERTGGSVSTLTIQRTQQEDSAVYLCASSFGQGWYEQYFGPGTRLTVT.

This clone was seen a handful of times. The rearrangement links TRBV5-1 to TRBJ1-5, with 10 bases fitting TRBD1. The CDR3 runs to 14 residues. The V gene end was trimmed by 4 bases and the J gene end by 4 bases; junction bases not matched to a gene: 2. The V gene's germline CDR1 is SGHRS and CDR2 YFSETQ. CDR3 in amino acids: CASSPGQGNQPQHF. The CDR3 bases are TGCGCCAGCAGCCCGGGACAGGGGAATCAGCCCCAGCATTTT.

This chain's CDR3 is CASRSGGLSAYEQYF. DNA of the CDR3: TGTGCCAGCAGATCCGGGGGGTTATCTGCCTACGAGCAGTACTTC. J is TRBJ2-7 and V is TRBV28; 7 bases are shared with TRBD2. Germline V CDR1 and CDR2: MDHEN, SYDVKM. The CDR3 is 15 amino acids. With V trimmed by 6 bases and J by 2 bases, 10 bases remained unmatched.

The CDR3 here is CASSIYRSEAFF. CDR3 sequence (DNA): TGTGCCAGTAGTATATACAGGTCTGAAGCTTTCTTT. This chain links TRBV19 with TRBJ1-1; a weak D match, TRBD1 (5 bases). In germline, CDR1 is LNHDA, CDR2 SQIVND (reference sequence). Trimming removed 2 bases at V and 6 bases at J, with 7 bases between. This CDR3 is 12 amino acids long.

CDR3 protein: CASSIWGGRAKDTQYF. In DNA form, the CDR3 reads TGTGCCAGTAGTATATGGGGCGGGAGGGCCAAAGATACGCAGTATTTT. The V call is TRBV19, the J call TRBJ2-3; 9 bases agree with TRBD2. Germline CDR1 is LNHDA and CDR2 is SQIVND (reference sequence). V dropped 2 bases and J dropped 5; count of bases not matched to a gene: 8. The CDR3 runs 16 residues.

The V and J genes are TRBV18 and TRBJ1-2; TRBD1 agrees at 7 bases. Germline-derived CDR1 and CDR2 are KGHSH and LQKENI. CDR3 length: 15 amino acids. Trimming removed 2 bases from V and 3 bases from J; junction bases left unmatched: 6. DNA of the CDR3: TGTGCCAGCTCACCAAACAGGGGAATCGACTATGGCTACACCTTC. Translating it yields CASSPNRGIDYGYTF. The variable domain in full, completed from reference TRBV18 and TRBJ1-2, reads NAGVMQNPRHLVRRRGQEARLRCSPMKGHSHVYWYRQLPEEGLKFMVYLQKENIIDESGMPKERFSAEFPKEGPSILRIQQVVRGDSAAYFCASSPNRGIDYGYTFGSGTRLTVV.

The rearrangement uses TRBV7-9 and TRBJ1-4, with D unclear. The CDR3 sequence is 13 residues long. Looked up from germline, CDR1 is SEHNR and CDR2 is FQNEAQ (reference sequence). The V and J ends lost 1 base and 7 bases respectively, with 7 bases between them. The CDR3 region is CASSLGAGEKLFF. The CDR3 coding sequence is TGTGCCAGCAGCTTAGGTGCAGGTGAAAAACTGTTTTTT. The full variable domain, rest sourced from reference TRBV7-9 and TRBJ1-4, is DTGVSQNPRHKITKRGQNVTFRCDPISEHNRLYWYRQTLGQGPEFLTYFQNEAQLEKSRLLSDRFSAERPKGSFSTLEIQRTEQGDSAMYLCASSLGAGEKLFFGSGTQLSVL.

The rearrangement links TRBV6-5 to TRBJ2-5; D is perhaps TRBD1 (5 bases). Trimming removed 2 bases at V and 4 bases at J, with 17 bases between. Germline assignment: CDR1 MNHEY and CDR2 SVGAGI. The CDR3 runs 16 residues. As DNA, the CDR3 is TGTGCCAGCAGTTACGGATCAGGGCCCAGCCGAGAGACCCAGTACTTC. Encoded protein: CASSYGSGPSRETQYF.

The chain recombines TRBV7-6 with TRBJ2-7, with D possibly being TRBD2 (5 bases). CDR3 length equals 15 residues. V lost 3 bases and J 2 bases, leaving 14 bases between the germline ends. Germline V gene sequence: CDR1 SGHVS, CDR2 FNYEAQ. Here the CDR3 reads CASSFVTGTPYEQYF. In nucleotides, the CDR3 is TGTGCCAGCAGCTTCGTCACGGGAACCCCCTACGAGCAGTACTTC.

This chain uses TRBV3-1 (or the pseudogene TRBV3-2) with TRBJ2-7; D gene unclear. V dropped 3 bases and J dropped 0 bases, with 9 bases sitting between them. The CDR3 length is 14 residues. CDR1 is LGHDT and CDR2 is YNNKEL in the germline V gene (reference sequence). CDR3 sequence reads: CASSQGQASYEQYF. The CDR3 nucleotides are TGTGCCAGCAGCCAGGGCCAGGCCTCCTACGAGCAGTACTTC.

The V gene is TRBV29-1, the J gene TRBJ1-1; a possible D gene is TRBD1 (6 bases). The CDR3 length is 12 residues. The V end lost 7 bases, the J end lost 1 base, and 10 bases lay between the germline ends. Per the germline V gene, CDR1 is SQVTM and CDR2 is ANQGSEA. CDR3 in DNA: TGCAGCGCGGGACATCAGAACACTGAAGCTTTCTTT. Protein product: CSAGHQNTEAFF.

The chain carries TRBV28 and TRBJ2-1, with 8 bases matching TRBD2. The CDR3 extends over 14 amino acids. Unmatched junction bases numbered 8, after V lost 3 bases and J lost 10 bases. Germline V gene data show CDR1 as MDHEN and CDR2 as SYDVKM. The CDR3 DNA follows: TGTGCCAGCAGTTTTAGCGGGATAGGTCAGGAGCAGTTCTTC. The encoded protein is CASSFSGIGQEQFF.

This chain uses TRBV4-1 with TRBJ1-5; D might be TRBD1 (5 bases). V lost 0 bases and J lost 4, with 19 bases in between. The CDR3 contains 18 residues. The germline CDR1 and CDR2 sequences are MGHRA and YSYEKL. The CDR3 region has the DNA TGCGCCAGCAGCCAAGAACCCCCAAGGGGCGGGGTGAATCAGCCCCAGCATTTT. Translation: CASSQEPPRGGVNQPQHF.

Concerning this clone itself: Relative to the germline gene, one junction end is altered; a read error may explain this. This chain links TRBV24-1 with TRBJ2-4, with 9 positions matching TRBD2. Germline CDR1 and CDR2: KGHDR and SFDVKD. The CDR3 has 14 residues. CDR3 sequence reads: CATSDWREGDIQYF. For the CDR3, the DNA is TGTGCCACCAGTGATTGGCGGGAGGGCGACATTCAGTATTTC.

The rearrangement links TRBV5-1 to TRBJ1-2, with D perhaps matching TRBD1 (5 bases). Germline CDR1 and CDR2: SGHRS and YFSETQ. The CDR3 is 13 residues long. The V end was cut by 0 bases, the J end by 8 bases, with 11 bases between. The DNA for the CDR3 is TGCGCCAGCAGCTTGGGACAGATAGAAGGCTACACCTTC. It yields the protein CASSLGQIEGYTF.

The rearrangement uses TRBV12-3 or TRBV12-4 and TRBJ2-3, with 7 nucleotides matching TRBD2. V was pared by 6 bases and J by 2 bases, with 2 bases of the junction left unmatched. The CDR3 has 13 residues. CDR3 sequence: CASRAGTTDTQYF. CDR3 bases: TGTGCCAGCAGAGCGGGAACCACAGATACGCAGTATTTT.

The chain uses TRBV6-5 and TRBJ1-2; tentative D call: TRBD1 (6 bases). This CDR3 spans 12 amino acids. V was trimmed by 6 bases and J by 4 bases, leaving 9 bases between them. CDR1 and CDR2 (germline): MNHEY, SVGAGI. As DNA, the CDR3 is TGTGCCAGCAGCGAGGACAGCTATGGCTACACCTTC. Amino acids: CASSEDSYGYTF.

This chain links TRBV14 with TRBJ2-5; 10 nucleotides match TRBD1. Germline V gene sequence: CDR1 SGHDN, CDR2 FVKESK. V lost 1 base, J lost 4 bases, and 3 bases stayed unmatched. The CDR3 spans 15 residues. The DNA of the CDR3 is TGTGCCAGCAGCCAAGGACAGGGGGCATTAGAGACCCAGTACTTC. Translating it yields CASSQGQGALETQYF.

There are a few counts of this clone. V gene TRBV6-5 combines with J gene TRBJ2-7, with D perhaps matching TRBD1 (5 bases). This CDR3 has 14 residues. Germline CDR1 reads MNHEY; CDR2 reads SVGAGI. V lost 2 bases, J lost 3 bases, and 11 bases lay in between. The CDR3 is CASSYGRVDYEQYF. The CDR3 nucleotides are TGTGCCAGCAGTTACGGCAGGGTCGACTACGAGCAGTACTTC.